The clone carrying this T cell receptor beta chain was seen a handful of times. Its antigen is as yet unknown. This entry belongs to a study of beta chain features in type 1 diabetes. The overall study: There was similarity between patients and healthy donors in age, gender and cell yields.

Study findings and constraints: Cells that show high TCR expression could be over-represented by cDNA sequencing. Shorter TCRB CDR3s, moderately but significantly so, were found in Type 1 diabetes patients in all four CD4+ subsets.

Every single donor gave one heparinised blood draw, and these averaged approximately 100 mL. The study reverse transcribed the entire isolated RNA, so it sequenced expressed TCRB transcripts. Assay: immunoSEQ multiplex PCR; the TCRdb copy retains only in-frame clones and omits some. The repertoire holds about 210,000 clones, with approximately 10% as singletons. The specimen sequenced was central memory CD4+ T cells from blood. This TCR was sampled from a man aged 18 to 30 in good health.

CDR3 region: CAIKREAEAFF. The CDR3 region has the DNA TGTGCCATCAAGCGGGAGGCTGAAGCTTTCTTT. The chain combines TRBV10-3 with TRBJ1-1; D call uncertain. CDR3 length: 11 amino acids. Trimming cost V 7 bases and J 6 bases, with 9 bases left between them. Germline V gives CDR1 ENHRY, CDR2 SYGVKD.